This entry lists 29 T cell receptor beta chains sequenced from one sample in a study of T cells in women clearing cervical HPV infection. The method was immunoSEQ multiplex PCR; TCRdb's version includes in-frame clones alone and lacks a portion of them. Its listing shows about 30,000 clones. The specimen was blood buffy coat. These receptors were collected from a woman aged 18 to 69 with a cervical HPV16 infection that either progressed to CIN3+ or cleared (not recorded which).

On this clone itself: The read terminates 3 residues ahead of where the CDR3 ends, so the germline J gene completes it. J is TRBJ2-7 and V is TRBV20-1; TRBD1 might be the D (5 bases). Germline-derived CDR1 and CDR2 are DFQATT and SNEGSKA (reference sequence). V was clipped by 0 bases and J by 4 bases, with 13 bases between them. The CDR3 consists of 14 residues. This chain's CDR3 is CSARDAKGKYEQYF. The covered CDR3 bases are TGCAGTGCTAGAGATGCGAAGGGGAAATACGAG.

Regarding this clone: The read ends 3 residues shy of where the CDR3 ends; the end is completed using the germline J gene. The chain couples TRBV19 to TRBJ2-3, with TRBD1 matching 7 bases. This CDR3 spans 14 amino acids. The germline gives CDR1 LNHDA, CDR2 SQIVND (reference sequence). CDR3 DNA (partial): TGTGCCAGTAGTGGGGCCTATAGGGGGCAGCCG. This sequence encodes CASSGAYRGQP. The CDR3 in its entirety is CASSGAYRGQPQYF.

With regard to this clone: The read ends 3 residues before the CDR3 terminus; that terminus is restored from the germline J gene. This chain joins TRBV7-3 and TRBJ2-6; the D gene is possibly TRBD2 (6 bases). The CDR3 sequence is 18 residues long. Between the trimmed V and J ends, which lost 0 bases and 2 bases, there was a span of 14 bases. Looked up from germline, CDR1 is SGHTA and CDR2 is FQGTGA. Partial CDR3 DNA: TGTGCCAGCAGCTTAACGGGGGGTATTACGGCTGGGGCCAACGTC. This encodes CASSLTGGITAGANV. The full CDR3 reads CASSLTGGITAGANVLTF.

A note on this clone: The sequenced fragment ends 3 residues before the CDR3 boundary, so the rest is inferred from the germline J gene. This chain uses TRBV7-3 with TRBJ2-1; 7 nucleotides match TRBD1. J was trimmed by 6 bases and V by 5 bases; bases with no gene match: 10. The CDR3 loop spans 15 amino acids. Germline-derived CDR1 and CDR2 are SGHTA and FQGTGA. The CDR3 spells CASSLRAGGRNEQFF. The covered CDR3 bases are TGTGCCAGCAGCCTCAGGGCAGGGGGTCGCAATGAG.

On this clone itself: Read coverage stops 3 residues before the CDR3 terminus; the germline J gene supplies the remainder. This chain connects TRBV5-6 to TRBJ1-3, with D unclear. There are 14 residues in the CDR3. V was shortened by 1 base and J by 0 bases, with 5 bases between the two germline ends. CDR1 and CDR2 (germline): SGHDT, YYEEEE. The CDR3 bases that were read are TGTGCCAGCAGCTTGTATTACTCTGGAAACACC. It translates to CASSLYYSGNT. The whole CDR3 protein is CASSLYYSGNTIYF.

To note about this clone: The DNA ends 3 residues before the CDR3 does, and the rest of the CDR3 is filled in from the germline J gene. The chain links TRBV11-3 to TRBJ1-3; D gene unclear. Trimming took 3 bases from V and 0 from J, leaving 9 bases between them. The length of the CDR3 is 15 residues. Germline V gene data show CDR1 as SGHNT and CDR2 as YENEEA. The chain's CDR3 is CASSFMSISGNTIYF. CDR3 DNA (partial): TGTGCCAGCAGCTTCATGTCAATCTCTGGAAACACC.

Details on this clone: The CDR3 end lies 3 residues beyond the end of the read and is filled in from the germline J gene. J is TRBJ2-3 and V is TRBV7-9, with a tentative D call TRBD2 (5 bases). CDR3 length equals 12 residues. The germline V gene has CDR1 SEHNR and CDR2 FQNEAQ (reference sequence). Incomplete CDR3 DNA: TGTGCCAGCAGCTTGGGGTCGGGGACG. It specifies CASSLGSGT. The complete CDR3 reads CASSLGSGTQYF.

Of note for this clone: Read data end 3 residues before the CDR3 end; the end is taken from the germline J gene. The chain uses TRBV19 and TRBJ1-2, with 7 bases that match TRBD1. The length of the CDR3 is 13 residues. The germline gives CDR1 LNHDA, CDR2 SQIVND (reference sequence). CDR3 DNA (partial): TGTGCCAGTAGCCGGGGACAGACCTACGAC. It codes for CASSRGQTYD. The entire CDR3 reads CASSRGQTYDYTF.

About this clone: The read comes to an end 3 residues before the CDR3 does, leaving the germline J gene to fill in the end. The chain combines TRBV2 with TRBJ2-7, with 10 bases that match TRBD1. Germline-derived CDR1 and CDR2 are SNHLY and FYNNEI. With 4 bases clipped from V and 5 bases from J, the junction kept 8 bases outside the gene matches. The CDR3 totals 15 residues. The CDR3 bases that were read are TGTGCCAGCAGTGGTCGTGGGACAGGGGATGACGAG. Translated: CASSGRGTGDDE. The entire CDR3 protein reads CASSGRGTGDDEQYF.

The DNA read from the CDR3 is TGTGCCAGCAGCTGGAGGACAGGGCTCGGAAACACC. This encodes CASSWRTGLGNT. The entire CDR3 reads CASSWRTGLGNTIYF. The chain is built from TRBV7-9 and TRBJ1-3, with TRBD1 matching 8 bases. The CDR3 end is not reached by the read, which stops 3 residues before it; the germline J gene fills it in. V gave up 4 bases and J gave up 4 bases; unmatched junction bases: 6. CDR1 and CDR2 (germline): SEHNR, FQNEAQ (reference sequence). This CDR3 spans 15 amino acids.

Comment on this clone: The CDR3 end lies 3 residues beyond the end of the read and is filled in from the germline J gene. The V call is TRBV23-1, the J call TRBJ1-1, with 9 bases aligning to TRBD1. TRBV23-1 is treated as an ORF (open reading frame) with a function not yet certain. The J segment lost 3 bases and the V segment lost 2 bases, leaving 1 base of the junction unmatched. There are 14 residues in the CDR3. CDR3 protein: CASSQRDRDTEAFF. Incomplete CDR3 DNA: TGCGCCAGCAGTCAACGGGACAGGGACACTGAA.

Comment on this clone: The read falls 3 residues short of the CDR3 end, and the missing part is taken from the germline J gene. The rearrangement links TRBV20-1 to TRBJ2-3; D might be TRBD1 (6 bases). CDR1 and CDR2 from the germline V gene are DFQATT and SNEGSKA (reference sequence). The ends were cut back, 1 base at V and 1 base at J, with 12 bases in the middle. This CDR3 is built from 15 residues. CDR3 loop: CSARVYSGGTDTQYF. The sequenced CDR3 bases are TGCAGTGCTAGAGTCTACTCAGGGGGCACAGATACG.

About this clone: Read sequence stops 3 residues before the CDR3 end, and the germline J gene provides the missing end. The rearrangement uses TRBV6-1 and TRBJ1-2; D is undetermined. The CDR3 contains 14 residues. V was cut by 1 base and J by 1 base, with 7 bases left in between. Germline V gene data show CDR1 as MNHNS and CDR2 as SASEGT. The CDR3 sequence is CASSEGADNYGYTF. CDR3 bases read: TGTGCCAGCAGTGAAGGGGCCGATAACTATGGC.

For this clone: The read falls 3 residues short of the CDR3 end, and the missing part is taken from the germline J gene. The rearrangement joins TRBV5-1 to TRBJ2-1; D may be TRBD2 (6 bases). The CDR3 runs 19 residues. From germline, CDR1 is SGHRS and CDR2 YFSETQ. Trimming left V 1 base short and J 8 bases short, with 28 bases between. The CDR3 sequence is CASSLRGVDVGSFLDEQFF. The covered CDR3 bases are TGCGCCAGCAGCTTGCGGGGAGTTGACGTCGGGAGCTTTCTCGATGAG.

CDR3 loop: CASSRQGNIQYF. The covered CDR3 bases are TGTGCCAGCAGTAGACAGGGGAACATT. The chain combines TRBV2 with TRBJ2-4; 8 bases fit TRBD1. Read sequence stops 3 residues before the CDR3 end, and the germline J gene provides the missing end. This CDR3 comprises 12 residues. With 5 bases clipped from V and 7 bases from J, the junction kept 1 base outside the gene matches. Per germline, CDR1 SNHLY and CDR2 FYNNEI.

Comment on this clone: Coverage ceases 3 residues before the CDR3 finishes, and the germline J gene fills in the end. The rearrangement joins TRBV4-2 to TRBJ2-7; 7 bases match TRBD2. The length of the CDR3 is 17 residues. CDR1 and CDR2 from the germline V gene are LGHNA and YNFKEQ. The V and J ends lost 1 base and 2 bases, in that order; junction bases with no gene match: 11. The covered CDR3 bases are TGTGCCAGCAGCCAAGCCCCCGGCGGGAGAAGACCCTACGAG. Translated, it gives CASSQAPGGRRPYE. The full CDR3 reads CASSQAPGGRRPYEQYF.

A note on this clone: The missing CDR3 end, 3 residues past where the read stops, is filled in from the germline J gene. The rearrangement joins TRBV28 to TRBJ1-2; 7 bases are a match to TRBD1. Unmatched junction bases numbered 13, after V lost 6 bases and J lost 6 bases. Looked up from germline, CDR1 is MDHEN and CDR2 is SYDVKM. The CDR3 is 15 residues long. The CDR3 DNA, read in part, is TGTGCCAGCAGGACCTACACAGGGGACCTAAATGGC. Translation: CASRTYTGDLNG. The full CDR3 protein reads CASRTYTGDLNGYTF.

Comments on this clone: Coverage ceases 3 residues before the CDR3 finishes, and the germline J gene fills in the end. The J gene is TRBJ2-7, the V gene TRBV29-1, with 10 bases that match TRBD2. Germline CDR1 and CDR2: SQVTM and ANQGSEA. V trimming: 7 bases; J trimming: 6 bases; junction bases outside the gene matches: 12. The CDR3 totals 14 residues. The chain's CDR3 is CSAWGSSGSGEQYF. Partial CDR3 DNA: TGCAGCGCATGGGGGTCTAGCGGGAGCGGCGAG.

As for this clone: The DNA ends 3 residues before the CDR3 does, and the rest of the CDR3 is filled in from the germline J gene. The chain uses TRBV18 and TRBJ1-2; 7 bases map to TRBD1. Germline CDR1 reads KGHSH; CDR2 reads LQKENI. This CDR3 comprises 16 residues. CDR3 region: CASSPRTGRIYNDYTF. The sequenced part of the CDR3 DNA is TGTGCCAGCTCACCCCGGACAGGACGAATCTACAATGAC.

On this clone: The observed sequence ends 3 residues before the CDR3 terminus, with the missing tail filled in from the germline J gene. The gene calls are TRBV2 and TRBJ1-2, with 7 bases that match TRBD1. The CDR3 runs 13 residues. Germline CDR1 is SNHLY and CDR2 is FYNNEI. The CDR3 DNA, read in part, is TGTGCCAGCAGTGCCGACAGGGTAGGAGGC. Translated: CASSADRVGG. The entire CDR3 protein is CASSADRVGGYTF. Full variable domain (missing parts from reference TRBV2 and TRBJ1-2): EPEVTQTPSHQVTQMGQEVILRCVPISNHLYFYWYRQILGQKVEFLVSFYNNEISEKSEIFDDQFSVERPDGSNFTLKIRSTKLEDSAMYFCASSADRVGGYTFGSGTRLTVV.

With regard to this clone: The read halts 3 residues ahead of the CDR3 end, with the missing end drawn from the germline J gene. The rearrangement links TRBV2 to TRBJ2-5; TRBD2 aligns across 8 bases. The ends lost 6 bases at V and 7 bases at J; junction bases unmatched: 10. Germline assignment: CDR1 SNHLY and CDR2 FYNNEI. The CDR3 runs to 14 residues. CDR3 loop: CASSQPGREVTQYF. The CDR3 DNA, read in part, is TGTGCCAGCAGCCAACCTGGGCGGGAGGTGACC.

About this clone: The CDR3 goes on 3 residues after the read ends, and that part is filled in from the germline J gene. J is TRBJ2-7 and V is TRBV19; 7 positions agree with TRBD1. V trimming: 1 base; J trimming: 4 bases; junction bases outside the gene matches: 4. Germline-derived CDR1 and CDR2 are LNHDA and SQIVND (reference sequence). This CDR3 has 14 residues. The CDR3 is CASSIGGRGYEQYF. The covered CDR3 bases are TGTGCCAGTAGTATAGGCGGCAGGGGGTACGAG.

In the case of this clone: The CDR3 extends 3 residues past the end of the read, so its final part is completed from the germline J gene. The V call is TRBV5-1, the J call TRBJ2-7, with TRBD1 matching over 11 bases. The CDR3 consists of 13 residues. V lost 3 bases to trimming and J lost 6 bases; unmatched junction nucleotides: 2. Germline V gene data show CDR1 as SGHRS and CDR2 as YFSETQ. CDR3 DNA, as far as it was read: TGCGCCAGCAGCTGGGACAGGGGGGGCGAG. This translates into CASSWDRGGE. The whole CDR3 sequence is CASSWDRGGEQYF.

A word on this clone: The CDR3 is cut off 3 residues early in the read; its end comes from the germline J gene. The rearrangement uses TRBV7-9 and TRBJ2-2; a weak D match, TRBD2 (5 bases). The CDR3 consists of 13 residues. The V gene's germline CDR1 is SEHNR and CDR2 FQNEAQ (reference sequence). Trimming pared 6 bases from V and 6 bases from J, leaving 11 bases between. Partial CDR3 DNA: TGTGCCAGCAGTGGGCTAGCCGCCGGGGAG. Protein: CASSGLAAGE. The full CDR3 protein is CASSGLAAGELFF.

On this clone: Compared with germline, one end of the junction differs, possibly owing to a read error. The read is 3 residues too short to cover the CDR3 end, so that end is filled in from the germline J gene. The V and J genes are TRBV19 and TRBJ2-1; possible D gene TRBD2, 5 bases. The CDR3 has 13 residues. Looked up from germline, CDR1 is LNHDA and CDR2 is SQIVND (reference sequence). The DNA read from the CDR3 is TGTGCGAGTAGAGGCGGGCGGTACAATGAG. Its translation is CASRGGRYNE. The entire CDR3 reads CASRGGRYNEQFF.

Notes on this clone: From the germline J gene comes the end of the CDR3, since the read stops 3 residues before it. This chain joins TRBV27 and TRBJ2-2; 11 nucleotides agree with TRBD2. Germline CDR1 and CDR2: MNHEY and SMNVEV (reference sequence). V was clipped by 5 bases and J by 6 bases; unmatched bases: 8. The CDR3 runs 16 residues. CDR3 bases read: TGTGCCAGCAGTCCCCTAGCGGGAGGATTAGCCGGGGAG. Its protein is CASSPLAGGLAGE. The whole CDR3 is CASSPLAGGLAGELFF.

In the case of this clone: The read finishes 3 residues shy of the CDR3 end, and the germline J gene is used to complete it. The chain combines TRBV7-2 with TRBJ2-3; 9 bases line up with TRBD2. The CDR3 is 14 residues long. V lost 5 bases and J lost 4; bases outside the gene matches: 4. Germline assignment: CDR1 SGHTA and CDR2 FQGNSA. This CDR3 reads CASSPGLASDTQYF. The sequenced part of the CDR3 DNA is TGTGCCAGCAGCCCCGGACTAGCGTCAGATACG. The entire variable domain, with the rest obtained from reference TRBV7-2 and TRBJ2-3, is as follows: GAGVSQSPSNKVTEKGKDVELRCDPISGHTALYWYRQSLGQGLEFLIYFQGNSAPDKSGLPSDRFSAERTGGSVSTLTIQRTQQEDSAVYLCASSPGLASDTQYFGPGTRLTVL.

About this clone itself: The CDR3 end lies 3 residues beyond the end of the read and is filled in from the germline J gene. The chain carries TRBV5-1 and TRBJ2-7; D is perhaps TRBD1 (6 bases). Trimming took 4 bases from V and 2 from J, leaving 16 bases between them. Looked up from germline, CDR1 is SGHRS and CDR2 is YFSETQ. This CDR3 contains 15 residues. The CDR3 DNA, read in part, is TGCGCCAGCAGCCTCGGAACAGGGAGCACCTACGAG. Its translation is CASSLGTGSTYE. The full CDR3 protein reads CASSLGTGSTYEQYF.

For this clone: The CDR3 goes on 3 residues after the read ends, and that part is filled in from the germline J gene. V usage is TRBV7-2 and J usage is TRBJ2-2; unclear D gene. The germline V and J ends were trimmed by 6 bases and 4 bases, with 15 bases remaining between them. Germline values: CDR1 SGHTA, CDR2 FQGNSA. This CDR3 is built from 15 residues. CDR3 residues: CASSLVAESTGELFF. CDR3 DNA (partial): TGTGCCAGCAGTCTCGTGGCAGAAAGCACCGGGGAG.